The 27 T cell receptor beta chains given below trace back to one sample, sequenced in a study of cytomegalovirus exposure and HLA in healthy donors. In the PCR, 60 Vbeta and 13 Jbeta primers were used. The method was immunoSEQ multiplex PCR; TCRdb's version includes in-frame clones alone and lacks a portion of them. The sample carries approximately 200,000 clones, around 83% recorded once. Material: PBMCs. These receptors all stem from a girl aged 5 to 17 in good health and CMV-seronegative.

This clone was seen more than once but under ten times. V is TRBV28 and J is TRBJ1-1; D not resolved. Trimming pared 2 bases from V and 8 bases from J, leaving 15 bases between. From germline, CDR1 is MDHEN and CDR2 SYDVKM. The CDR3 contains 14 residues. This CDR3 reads CASSLPIAPGEAFF. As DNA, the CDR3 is TGTGCCAGCAGTTTACCCATTGCCCCGGGAGAAGCTTTCTTT.

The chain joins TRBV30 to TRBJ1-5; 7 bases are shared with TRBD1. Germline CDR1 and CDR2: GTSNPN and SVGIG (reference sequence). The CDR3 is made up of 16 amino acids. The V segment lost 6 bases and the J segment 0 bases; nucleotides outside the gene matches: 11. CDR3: CACPEGDSVSNQPQHF. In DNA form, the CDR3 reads TGTGCCTGCCCCGAGGGGGACAGCGTTAGCAATCAGCCCCAGCATTTT.

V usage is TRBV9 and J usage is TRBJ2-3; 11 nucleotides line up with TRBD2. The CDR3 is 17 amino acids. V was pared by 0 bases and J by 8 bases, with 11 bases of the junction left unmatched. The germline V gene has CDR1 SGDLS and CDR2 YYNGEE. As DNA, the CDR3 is TGTGCCAGCAGCGTAGGCAAGACTAGCGGGACTGTACTTACGCAGTATTTT. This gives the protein CASSVGKTSGTVLTQYF.

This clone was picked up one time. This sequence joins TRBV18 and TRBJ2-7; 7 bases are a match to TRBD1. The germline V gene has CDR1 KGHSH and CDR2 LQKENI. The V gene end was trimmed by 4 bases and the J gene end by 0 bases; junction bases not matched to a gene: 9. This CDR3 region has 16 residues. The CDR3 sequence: CASSLTTGTVSYEQYF. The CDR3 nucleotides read TGTGCCAGCTCACTTACGACCGGGACAGTCTCCTACGAGCAGTACTTC.

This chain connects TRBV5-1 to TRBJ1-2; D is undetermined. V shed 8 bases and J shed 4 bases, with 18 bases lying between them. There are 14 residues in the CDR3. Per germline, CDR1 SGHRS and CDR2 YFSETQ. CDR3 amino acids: CASMYPPDFYGYTF. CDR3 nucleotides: TGCGCCAGTATGTACCCCCCTGACTTCTATGGCTACACCTTC.

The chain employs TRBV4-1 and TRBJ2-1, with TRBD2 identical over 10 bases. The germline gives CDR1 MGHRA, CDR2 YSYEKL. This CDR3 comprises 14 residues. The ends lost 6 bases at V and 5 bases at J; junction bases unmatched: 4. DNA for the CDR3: TGCGCCAGCAGAGCGGGGGGGAAAGACAATGAGCAGTTCTTC. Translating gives CASRAGGKDNEQFF.

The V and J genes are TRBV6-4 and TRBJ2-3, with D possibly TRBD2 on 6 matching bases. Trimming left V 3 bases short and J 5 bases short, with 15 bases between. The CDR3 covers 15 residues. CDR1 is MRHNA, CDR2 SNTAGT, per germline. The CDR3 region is CASSEGRPGVDTQYF. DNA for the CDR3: TGTGCCAGCAGTGAAGGACGGCCGGGGGTAGATACGCAGTATTTT.

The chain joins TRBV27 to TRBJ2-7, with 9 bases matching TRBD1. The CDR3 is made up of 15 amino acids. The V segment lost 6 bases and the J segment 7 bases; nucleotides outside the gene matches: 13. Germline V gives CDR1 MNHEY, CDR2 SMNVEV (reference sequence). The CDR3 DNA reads TGTGCCAGCAGCCTGAACAGGGGAGGACAGGGGGAGCAGTACTTC. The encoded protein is CASSLNRGGQGEQYF.

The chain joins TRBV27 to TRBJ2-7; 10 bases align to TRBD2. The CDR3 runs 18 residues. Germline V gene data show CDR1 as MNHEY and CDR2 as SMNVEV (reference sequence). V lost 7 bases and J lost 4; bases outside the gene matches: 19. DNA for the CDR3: TGTGCCAGCACCCTAAGGCTCCTAGCGGGGGAAGATTCATACGAGCAGTACTTC. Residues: CASTLRLLAGEDSYEQYF.

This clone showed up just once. This CDR3 is CASSLGGRWDQPQHF. DNA of the CDR3: TGTGCCAGCAGCTTAGGTGGCAGGTGGGATCAGCCCCAGCATTTT. The chain combines TRBV7-9 with TRBJ1-5; D remains unclear. CDR1 SEHNR and CDR2 FQNEAQ come from the germline V gene (reference sequence). This CDR3 has 15 residues. Trimming took off 1 base at V and 5 bases at J, with 12 bases between the two ends.

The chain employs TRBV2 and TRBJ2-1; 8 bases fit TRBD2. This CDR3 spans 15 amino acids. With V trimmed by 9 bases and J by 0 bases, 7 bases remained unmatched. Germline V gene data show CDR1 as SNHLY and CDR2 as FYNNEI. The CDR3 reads CASYMSGSSYNEQFF. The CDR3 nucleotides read TGTGCCAGTTATATGAGCGGGAGCTCCTACAATGAGCAGTTCTTC.

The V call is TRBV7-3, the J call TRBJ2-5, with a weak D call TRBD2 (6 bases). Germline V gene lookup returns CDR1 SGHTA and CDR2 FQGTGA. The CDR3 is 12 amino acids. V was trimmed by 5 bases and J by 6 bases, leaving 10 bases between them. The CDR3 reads CASSPGGKTQYF. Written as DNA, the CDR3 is TGTGCCAGCAGCCCTGGGGGGAAGACCCAGTACTTC. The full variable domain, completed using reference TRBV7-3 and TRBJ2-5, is GAGVSQTPSNKVTEKGKYVELRCDPISGHTALYWYRQSLGQGPEFLIYFQGTGAADDSGLPNDRFFAVRPEGSVSTLKIQRTERGDSAVYLCASSPGGKTQYFGPGTRLLVL.

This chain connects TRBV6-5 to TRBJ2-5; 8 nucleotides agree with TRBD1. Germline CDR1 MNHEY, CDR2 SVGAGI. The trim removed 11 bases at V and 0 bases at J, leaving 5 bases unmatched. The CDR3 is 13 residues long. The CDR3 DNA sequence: TGTGCCGCTAGACAGGGGTACCAAGAGACCCAGTACTTC. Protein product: CAARQGYQETQYF.

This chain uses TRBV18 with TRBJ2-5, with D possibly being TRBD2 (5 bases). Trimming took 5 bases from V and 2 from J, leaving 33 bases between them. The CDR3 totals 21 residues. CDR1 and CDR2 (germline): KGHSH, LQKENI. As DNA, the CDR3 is TGTGCCAGCTCAGGGATAGCGAAGCCGACACCACCCCTGCCAACACAAGAGACCCAGTACTTC. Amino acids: CASSGIAKPTPPLPTQETQYF. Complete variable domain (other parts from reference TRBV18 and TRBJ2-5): NAGVMQNPRHLVRRRGQEARLRCSPMKGHSHVYWYRQLPEEGLKFMVYLQKENIIDESGMPKERFSAEFPKEGPSILRIQQVVRGDSAAYFCASSGIAKPTPPLPTQETQYFGPGTRLLVL.

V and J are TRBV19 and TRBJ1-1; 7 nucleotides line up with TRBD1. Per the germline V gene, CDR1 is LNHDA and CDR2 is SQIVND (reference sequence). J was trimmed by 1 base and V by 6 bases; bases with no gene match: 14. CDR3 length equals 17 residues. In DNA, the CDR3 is TGTGCCAGTAGAAATCCGCGGAGGGGGCGCGGGAACACTGAAGCTTTCTTT. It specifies CASRNPRRGRGNTEAFF.

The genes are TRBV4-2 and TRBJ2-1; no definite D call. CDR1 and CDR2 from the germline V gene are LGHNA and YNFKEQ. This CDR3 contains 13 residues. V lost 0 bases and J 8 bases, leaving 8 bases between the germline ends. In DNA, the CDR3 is TGTGCCAGCAGCCAAGATCTGAGCGATGAGCAGTTCTTC. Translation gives CASSQDLSDEQFF.

CDR3 sequence: CASNGQGYNEQFF. The CDR3 DNA is TGTGCCAGCAACGGACAGGGCTACAATGAGCAGTTCTTC. This chain links TRBV2 with TRBJ2-1, with 8 bases lining up with TRBD1. Germline V CDR1 and CDR2: SNHLY, FYNNEI. Losses at the gene ends were 7 bases for V and 3 bases for J; bases not matched to a gene: 2. The CDR3 sequence is 13 residues long.

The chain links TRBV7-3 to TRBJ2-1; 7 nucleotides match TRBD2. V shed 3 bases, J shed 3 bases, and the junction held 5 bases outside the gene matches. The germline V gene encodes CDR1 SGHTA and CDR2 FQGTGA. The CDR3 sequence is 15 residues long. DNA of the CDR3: TGTGCCAGCAGCTTTCGGGAGGCGCTCTACAATGAGCAGTTCTTC. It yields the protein CASSFREALYNEQFF.

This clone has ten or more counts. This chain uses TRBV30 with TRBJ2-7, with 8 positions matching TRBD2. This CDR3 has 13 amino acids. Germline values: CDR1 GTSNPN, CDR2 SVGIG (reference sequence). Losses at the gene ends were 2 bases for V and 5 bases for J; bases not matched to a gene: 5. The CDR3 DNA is TGTGCCTGGAGTCGTGGACTAGCCGACGAGCAGTACTTC. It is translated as CAWSRGLADEQYF.

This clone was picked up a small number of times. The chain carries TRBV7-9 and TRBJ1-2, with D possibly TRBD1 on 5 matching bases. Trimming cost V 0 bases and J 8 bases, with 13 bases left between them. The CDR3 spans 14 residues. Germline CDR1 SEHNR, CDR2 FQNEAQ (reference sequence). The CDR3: CASSLARGTWGYTF. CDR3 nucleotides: TGTGCCAGCAGCTTAGCGCGGGGGACTTGGGGCTACACCTTC.

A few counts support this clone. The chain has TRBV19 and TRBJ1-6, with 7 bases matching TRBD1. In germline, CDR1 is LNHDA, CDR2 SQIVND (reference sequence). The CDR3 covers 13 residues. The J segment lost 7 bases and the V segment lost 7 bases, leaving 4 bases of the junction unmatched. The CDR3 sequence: CASNYRGNSPLHF. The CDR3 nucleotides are TGTGCCAGTAATTACAGGGGAAATTCACCCCTCCACTTT.

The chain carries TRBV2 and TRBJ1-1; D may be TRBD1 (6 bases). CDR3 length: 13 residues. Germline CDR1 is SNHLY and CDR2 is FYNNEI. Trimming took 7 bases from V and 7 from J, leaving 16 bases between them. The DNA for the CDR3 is TGTGCCAGCATGGAGGGGGGGCTGGATGAAGCTTTCTTT. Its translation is CASMEGGLDEAFF.

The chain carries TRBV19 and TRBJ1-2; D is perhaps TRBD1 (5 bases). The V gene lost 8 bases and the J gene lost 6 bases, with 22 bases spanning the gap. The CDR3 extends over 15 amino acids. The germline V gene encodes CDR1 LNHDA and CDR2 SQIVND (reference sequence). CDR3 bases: TGTGCCAGTTTTCCCAGGGCAGGGCTGGATAATGGCTACACCTTC. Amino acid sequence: CASFPRAGLDNGYTF.

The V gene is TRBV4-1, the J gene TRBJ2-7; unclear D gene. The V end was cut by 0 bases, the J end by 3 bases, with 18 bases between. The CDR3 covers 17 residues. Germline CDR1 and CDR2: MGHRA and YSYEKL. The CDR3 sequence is CASSQDFQSSSLYEQYF. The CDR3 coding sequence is TGCGCCAGCAGCCAAGATTTCCAGTCGTCGTCCCTCTACGAGCAGTACTTC.

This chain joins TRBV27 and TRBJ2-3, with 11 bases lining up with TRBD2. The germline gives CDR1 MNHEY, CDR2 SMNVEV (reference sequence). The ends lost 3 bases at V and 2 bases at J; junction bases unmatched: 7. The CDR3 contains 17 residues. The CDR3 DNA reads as TGTGCCAGCAGTTTTACCCGTAGCGGGAGGGTCACAGATACGCAGTATTTT. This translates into CASSFTRSGRVTDTQYF.

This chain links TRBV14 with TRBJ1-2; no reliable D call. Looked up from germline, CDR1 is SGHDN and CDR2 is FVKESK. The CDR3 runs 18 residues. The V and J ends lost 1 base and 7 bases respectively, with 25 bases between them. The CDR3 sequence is CASSQGPGSSPLRIGYTF. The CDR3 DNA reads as TGTGCCAGCAGCCAAGGACCAGGCTCCAGCCCCCTAAGGATTGGCTACACCTTC.

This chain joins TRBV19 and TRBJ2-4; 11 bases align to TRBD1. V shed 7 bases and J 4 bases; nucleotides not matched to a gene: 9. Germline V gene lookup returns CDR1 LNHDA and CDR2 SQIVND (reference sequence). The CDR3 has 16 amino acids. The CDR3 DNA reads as TGTGCCAGTACCGACTGGACAGGGGGCAGGAAAAACATTCAGTACTTC. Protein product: CASTDWTGGRKNIQYF. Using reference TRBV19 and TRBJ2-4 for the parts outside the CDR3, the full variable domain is DGGITQSPKYLFRKEGQNVTLSCEQNLNHDAMYWYRQDPGQGLRLIYYSQIVNDFQKGDIAEGYSVSREKKESFPLTVTSAQKNPTAFYLCASTDWTGGRKNIQYFGAGTRLSVL.